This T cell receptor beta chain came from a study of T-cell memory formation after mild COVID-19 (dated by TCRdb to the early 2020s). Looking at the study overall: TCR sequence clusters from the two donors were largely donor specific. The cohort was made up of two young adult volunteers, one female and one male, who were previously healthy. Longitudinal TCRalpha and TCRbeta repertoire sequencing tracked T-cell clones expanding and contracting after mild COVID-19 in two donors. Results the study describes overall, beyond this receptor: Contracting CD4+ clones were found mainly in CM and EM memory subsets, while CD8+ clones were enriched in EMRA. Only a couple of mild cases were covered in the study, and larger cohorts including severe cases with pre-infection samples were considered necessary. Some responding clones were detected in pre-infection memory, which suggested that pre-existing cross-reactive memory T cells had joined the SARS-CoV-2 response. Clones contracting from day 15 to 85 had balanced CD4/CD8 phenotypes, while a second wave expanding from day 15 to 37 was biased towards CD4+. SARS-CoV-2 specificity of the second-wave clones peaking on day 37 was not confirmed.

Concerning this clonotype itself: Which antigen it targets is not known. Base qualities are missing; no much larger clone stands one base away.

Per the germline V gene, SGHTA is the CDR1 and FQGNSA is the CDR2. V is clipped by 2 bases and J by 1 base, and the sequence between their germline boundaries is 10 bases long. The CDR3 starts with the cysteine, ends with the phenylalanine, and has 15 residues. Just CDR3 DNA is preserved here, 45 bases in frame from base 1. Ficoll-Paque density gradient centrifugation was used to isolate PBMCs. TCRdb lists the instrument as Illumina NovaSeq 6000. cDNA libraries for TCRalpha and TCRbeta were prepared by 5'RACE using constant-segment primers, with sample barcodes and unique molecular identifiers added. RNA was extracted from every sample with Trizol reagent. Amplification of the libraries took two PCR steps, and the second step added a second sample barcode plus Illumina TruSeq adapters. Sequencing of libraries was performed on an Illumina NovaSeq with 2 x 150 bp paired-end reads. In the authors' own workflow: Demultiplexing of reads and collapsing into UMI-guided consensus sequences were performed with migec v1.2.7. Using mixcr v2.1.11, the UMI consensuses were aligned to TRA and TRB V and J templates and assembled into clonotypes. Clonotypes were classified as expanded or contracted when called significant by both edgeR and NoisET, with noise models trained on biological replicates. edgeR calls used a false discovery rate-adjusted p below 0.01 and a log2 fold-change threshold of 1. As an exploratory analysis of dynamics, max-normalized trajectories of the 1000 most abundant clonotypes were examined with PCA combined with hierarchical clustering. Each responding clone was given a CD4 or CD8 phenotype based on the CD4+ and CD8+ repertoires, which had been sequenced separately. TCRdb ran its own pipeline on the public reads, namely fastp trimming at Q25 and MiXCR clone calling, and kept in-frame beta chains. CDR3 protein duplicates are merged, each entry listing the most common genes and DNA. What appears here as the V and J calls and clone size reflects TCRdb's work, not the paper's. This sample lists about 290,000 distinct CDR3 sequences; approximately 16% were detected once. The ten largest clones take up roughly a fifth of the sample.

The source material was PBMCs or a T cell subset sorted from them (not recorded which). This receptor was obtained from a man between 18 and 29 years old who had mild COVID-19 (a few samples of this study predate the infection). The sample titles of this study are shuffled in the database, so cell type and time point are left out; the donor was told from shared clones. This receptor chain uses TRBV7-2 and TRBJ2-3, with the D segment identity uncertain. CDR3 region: CASSLPFSGTDTQYF. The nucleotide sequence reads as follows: TGTGCCAGCAGCTTACCCTTCTCTGGCACAGATACGCAGTATTTT. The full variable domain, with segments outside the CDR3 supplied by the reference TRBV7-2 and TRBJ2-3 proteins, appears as GAGVSQSPSNKVTEKGKDVELRCDPISGHTALYWYRQSLGQGLEFLIYFQGNSAPDKSGLPSDRFSAERTGGSVSTLTIQRTQQEDSAVYLCASSLPFSGTDTQYFGPGTRLTVL.